This T cell receptor (beta chain) was retrieved from a study of neurological immune-mediated disorders. Study-wide results and limits: Private repertoires in all groups were suggested by the finding that expanded clones across subjects shared no CDR3 amino acid sequences.

Germline CDR1 DFQATT, CDR2 SNEGSKA (reference sequence). V lost 0 bases and J lost 7, with 12 bases in between. The CDR3 is made up of 13 amino acids. Time point in this sample: longitudinal time-point 3. Synthesis of cDNA was carried out by template-switch 5'RACE. The reaction used 10-nucleotide random UMIs. Each CDR3 protein gets one entry after TCRdb re-called the 5' RACE reads with MiXCR. The sample includes more than 40,000 distinct CDR3 sequences, over 9.5% of them seen just once. There are many counts of this clonotype. The antigen is undetermined. The sequence came from a male donor with HTLV-1-associated myelopathy (HAM/TSP). The sequenced material came from PBMCs. The chain has TRBV20-1 and TRBJ1-2; D perhaps matches TRBD1 (5 bases). CDR3 coding DNA: TGCAGTGCTAGAGATTCGAGGGGAGTTGGCTACACCTTC. Protein product: CSARDSRGVGYTF.